Listed below are T cell receptor beta chains from one sample, sequenced in a study of Ad26.COV2.S vaccination and SARS-CoV-2 variants. The assay was immunoSEQ multiplex PCR, and TCRdb's table has in-frame clones only and misses some. The data contain about half a million clones, 80% to 90% of them seen just once; the ten biggest clones take up 1.7%. This specimen consisted of peripheral blood, obtained in a trial of Ad26.COV2.S vaccine versus placebo. All receptors come from a person aged 18-60 years who received the Ad26.COV2.S COVID-19 vaccine or a placebo. Each CDR3 is given with its conserved first and last residue. The D gene is left open where the match is weak. Some rows mark clone size as missing; the rest say once, few, many or name a class of expanded clone.

few TRBJ2-7 TRBV14 16 TRBD2 TGTGCCAGCAGCCAAGGGGCGGCCGGGGGGGGCTACGAGCAGTACTTC CASSQGAAGGGYEQYF
- TRBJ1-5 TRBV19 16 TRBD1 TGTGCCAGTAGTCCATTTGGGGGACAGATTTATCAGCCCCAGCATTTT CASSPFGGQIYQPQHF
- TRBJ2-1 TRBV30 14 TRBD1 TGTGCCTGGAGCCCATGGGGACAGGTTATCGGCAAGTTCTTC CAWSPWGQVIGKFF
- TRBJ1-5 TRBV19 14 - TGTGCCAGTAGTATCGGGAGGGACAATCAGCCCCAGCATTTT CASSIGRDNQPQHF
many TRBJ1-6 TRBV15 13 - TGTGCCACCAGCAGAGGGACCGCGCCACCCCTCCACTTT CATSRGTAPPLHF
- TRBJ1-4 TRBV12-3/TRBV12-4 11 - TGTGCCAGCCGGCAAGGGGGAAAACTGTTTTTT CASRQGGKLFF
- TRBJ2-6 TRBV7-9 15 - TGTGCCAGCAGCCCCTCAGACTCTGGGGCCAACGTCCTGACTTTC CASSPSDSGANVLTF
- TRBJ2-7 TRBV9 14 - TGTGCCAGCAGCAGAGGGGGAGGGCCTAACGAGCAGTACTTC CASSRGGGPNEQYF
once TRBJ1-1 TRBV19 13 - TGTGCCAGTAGTATGAAAAGGGACACTGAAGCTTTCTTT CASSMKRDTEAFF
once TRBJ1-5 TRBV19 15 TRBD1 TGTGCCAGTAGTATCGGGACAGGGGTGGGTCAGCCCCAGCATTTT CASSIGTGVGQPQHF
- TRBJ2-2 TRBV11-2 13 TRBD1 TGTGCCAGCAGCAGTGACAGGGCCGGGGAGCTGTTTTTT CASSSDRAGELFF
- TRBJ2-5 TRBV5-4 15 TRBD1 TGTGCCAGCAGCTGGGGGACAGGGGTGGAAGAGACCCAGTACTTC CASSWGTGVEETQYF
- TRBJ2-3 TRBV21-1 16 - TGTGCCAGCAGCAAGTTCAGGAACAAGGGACCAGATACGCAGTATTTT CASSKFRNKGPDTQYF
- TRBJ2-7 TRBV13 16 - TGTGCCAGCAGCCCCCAAGTTTCTCCTAAACCGTACGAGCAGTACTTC CASSPQVSPKPYEQYF
- TRBJ2-3 TRBV4-1 19 TRBD1 TGCGCCAGCAGCCGATCGGCGGGACAGGGCGCGATAAGCACAGATACGCAGTATTTT CASSRSAGQGAISTDTQYF
- TRBJ1-2 TRBV6-5 15 - TGTGCCAGCAGTTACGGGGGGCTCGCTAACTATGGCTACACCTTC CASSYGGLANYGYTF
once TRBJ2-4 TRBV18 13 - TGTGCCAGCTCACCAGACGGGAAAAACATTCAGTACTTC CASSPDGKNIQYF
- TRBJ2-3 TRBV27 15 TRBD1 TGTGCCAGCAGCGACAGGGGGGCTAGCACAGATACGCAGTATTTT CASSDRGASTDTQYF
- TRBJ2-2 TRBV30 14 - TGTGCCTGGACAGGGCGGGGAAACACCGGGGAGCTGTTTTTT CAWTGRGNTGELFF
- TRBJ2-3 TRBV7-9 16 TRBD1 TGTGCCAGCAGCTACCACAGGGGTGTGGGCACAGATACGCAGTATTTT CASSYHRGVGTDTQYF
- TRBJ2-5 TRBV29-1 15 TRBD2 TGCAGCGTTGAAGTACTAGCGGGAGTGGGGAAGACCCAGTACTTC CSVEVLAGVGKTQYF
- TRBJ2-1 TRBV6-7 20 TRBD2 TGTGCCAGCAGTTACTCGAACCGAAAACGGACTAGCGGGGGGGTGTATGAGCAGTTCTTC CASSYSNRKRTSGGVYEQFF
- TRBJ1-5 TRBV4-3 16 TRBD1 TGCGCCAGCAGCCAAGGCACCGGGACAGGGGGACAGCCCCAGCATTTT CASSQGTGTGGQPQHF
few TRBJ1-4 TRBV27 15 TRBD1 TGTGCCAGCAGACCCTGGACAGGGGATAATGAAAAACTGTTTTTT CASRPWTGDNEKLFF
- TRBJ1-1 TRBV5-1 15 - TGCGCCAGCAGCTTGCAGTCCTCAGTGAACACTGAAGCTTTCTTT CASSLQSSVNTEAFF
- TRBJ2-1 TRBV2 15 - TGTGCCAGCAGCGGGCGGTTAAACTCCTACAATGAGCAGTTCTTC CASSGRLNSYNEQFF
- TRBJ1-2 TRBV15 14 - TGTGCCACCAGCGAAGGGACCGCCTCCTATGGCTACACCTTC CATSEGTASYGYTF
- TRBJ1-2 TRBV15 17 - TGTGCCACCAGCAGAGATCAGCGGCTTCCAGTCGACTATGGCTACACCTTC CATSRDQRLPVDYGYTF
- TRBJ2-1 TRBV24-1 14 - TGTGCCACCAGTGACTCGGGGGCGGTTAGTGAGCAGTTCTTC CATSDSGAVSEQFF
- TRBJ1-2 TRBV9 13 - TGTGCCAGCAGCGCCGGGGAATTCCGTGGCTACACCTTC CASSAGEFRGYTF
- TRBJ2-5 TRBV6-6 16 - TGTGCCAGCAGTTACGGATCGCCGCTAGCCCTAGAGACCCAGTACTTC CASSYGSPLALETQYF
- TRBJ1-4 TRBV2 12 TRBD1 TGTGCCGGTACAGGGGTTAATGAAAAACTGTTTTTT CAGTGVNEKLFF
- TRBJ2-2 TRBV4-1 16 - TGCGCCAGCAGCCCCCTCCGCCGGTTGAACACCGGGGAGCTGTTTTTT CASSPLRRLNTGELFF
- TRBJ2-5 TRBV2 13 - TGTGCCAGCTCCCCTGTATTCCAAGAGACCCAGTACTTC CASSPVFQETQYF
- TRBJ2-3 TRBV7-9 15 - TGTGCCAGCAGCTTAGTTTCTGCCCCTATTCGAACGCAGTATTTT CASSLVSAPIRTQYF
- TRBJ2-1 TRBV24-1 17 TRBD2 TGTGCCACCAGTGATCATTCCCTAGCGGGAGGCTCCAATGAGCAGTTCTTC CATSDHSLAGGSNEQFF
- TRBJ1-1 TRBV9 12 TRBD1 TGTGCCAGCAGCGGAGACAGGGGAGGAGCTTTCTTT CASSGDRGGAFF
once TRBJ2-7 TRBV3-1/TRBV3-2 15 - TGTGCCAGCAGCCAAGGCCAGAGACAAGGGTACGAGCAGTACTTC CASSQGQRQGYEQYF